This T cell receptor beta chain derives from a study of blood T cell repertoires in COVID-19. Study information: The origin of the acute and convalescent COVID-19 samples was the United States, Italy and Spain. PBMCs, B-cell-depleted T cells, or T cells were the source of the cDNA or gDNA that made up the material.

In the original workflow: Quantification of nucleated cells was approximated via reference gene primer amplification. The protocol was immunoSEQ multiplex PCR, while the TCRdb copy is restricted to in-frame clones and leaves out a portion. That table furnishes V, J and clone size, whereas the DNA furnished D and trimming. Of 250,000 to 350,000 clones listed, more than 80% are singletons. This clone was counted a single time. The CDR3 has 15 residues. V dropped 3 bases and J dropped 2; count of bases not matched to a gene: 5. CDR1 and CDR2 (germline): MNHNS, SASEGT. The V gene is TRBV6-1, the J gene TRBJ2-3, with 7 positions matching TRBD2. This TCR derives from a woman in her thirties with active or convalescent COVID-19. The source material was peripheral blood. The CDR3 sequence is CASSDGSGVTDTQYF. CDR3 DNA sequence: TGTGCCAGCAGTGATGGGAGCGGGGTCACAGATACGCAGTATTTT.